This TCR beta chain was retrieved from a study of T cells in Graves' hyperthyroidism and ophthalmopathy. Study-wide context: The authors collected peripheral blood at initial diagnosis, before any treatment. Overall study findings and caveats: With a median lead of about 6.9 months before onset, the model predicted ophthalmopathy.

Uncontrolled infections, other autoimmune diseases, pregnancy or lactation led to exclusion of patients. Amplification yielded TCR beta CDR3 regions, with RNA transcripts as the source. The primer set for the first-round RT-PCR of the TCR CDR3 was HTBI. TCRdb re-derived calls from the multiplex PCR reads in MiXCR, one entry per CDR3 protein. Among more than 500,000 distinct CDR3 sequences listed, around 16% were seen once. There are 13 residues in the CDR3. Germline CDR1 reads SGHDT; CDR2 reads YYEEEE. V shed 5 bases and J 6 bases; nucleotides not matched to a gene: 5. Remarks on this clonotype: Its antigen remains unidentified.

The V and J genes are TRBV5-6 and TRBJ1-1; 9 bases fit TRBD1. This TCR was recovered from a woman in her thirties with Graves' hyperthyroidism. The sequenced material came from blood. CDR3 in amino acids: CASREQGAPEAFF. In DNA, the CDR3 is TGTGCCAGCAGAGAACAGGGGGCCCCTGAAGCTTTCTTT.